This is a list of T cell receptor beta chains from one sample in a study of T cells after yellow fever vaccination. Via MiXCR, TCRdb re-called the 5' RACE reads, giving one row per CDR3 protein. The sample gives 200,000 to 250,000 distinct CDR3 sequences, roughly 3.3% of which show up once; around 3% is in the top ten. Here the sequenced sample was CD4+ T cells sorted from PBMCs, taken 10 days after the yellow fever booster vaccination. Source of these receptors: a man between 18 and 35 years old who received the YFV17D yellow fever vaccine. Each CDR3 is given with its conserved first and last residue. The D gene is left open where the match is weak. Clone size is not always given. Where it is, it says once, few, many or a class for expanded clones.

v_gene	abundance	d_gene	j_gene	CDR3nt	CDR3aa
TRBV11-2	few	TRBD2	TRBJ2-2	TGTGCCAGCAGCTATCGCCCTAGGACTAGCGGGGGGGCCGCCCGAACCGGGGAGCTGTTTTTT	CASSYRPRTSGGAARTGELFF
TRBV4-3	-	TRBD1	TRBJ2-6	TGCGCCAGCAGCCAAGGGGCAACAGGGGTGGCTGGGGCCAACGTCCTGACTTTC	CASSQGATGVAGANVLTF
TRBV4-2	many	-	TRBJ1-1	TGTGCCAGCAGCCAAGATGGACCGAACACTGAAGCTTTCTTT	CASSQDGPNTEAFF
TRBV24-1	many	-	TRBJ2-3	TGTGCCACCAGTGATCCGGTGGGCGGGCGCCCAGATACGCAGTATTTT	CATSDPVGGRPDTQYF
TRBV5-4	-	TRBD1	TRBJ2-3	TGTGCCAGCAGTACCGCCGGGACAGGGAGAGATACGCAGTATTTT	CASSTAGTGRDTQYF
TRBV12-3/TRBV12-4	-	-	TRBJ2-7	TGTGCCAGCAGTCCTGAGGTAAATACTTACGAGCAGTACTTC	CASSPEVNTYEQYF
TRBV2	few	TRBD1	TRBJ1-6	TGTGCCGGATCTCGGGACAGGAGTTCACCCCTCCACTTT	CAGSRDRSSPLHF
TRBV5-1	-	-	TRBJ1-2	TGCGCCAGCAGCTCCGGGACCGCTGGTGGAGGCTACACCTTC	CASSSGTAGGGYTF
TRBV11-3	many	-	TRBJ1-1	TGTGCCAGCAGTCGGGACATTAGGCGGGCTTTCTTT	CASSRDIRRAFF
TRBV5-4	-	-	TRBJ1-2	TGTGCCAGCAGCTTGAGGGAGACTGTTAACTATGGCTACACCTTC	CASSLRETVNYGYTF
TRBV2	many	-	TRBJ2-4	TGTGCCAGCGGGGAAGTCCTAGCCAAAAACATTCAGTACTTC	CASGEVLAKNIQYF
TRBV12-3/TRBV12-4	few	-	TRBJ1-2	TGTGCCAGCAGTCGAATACAGGGTGGTGTCTACACCTTC	CASSRIQGGVYTF
TRBV7-2	many	TRBD2	TRBJ2-7	TGTGCCAGCAGCATACAGCTAGCGGGGGGGTCCTACGAGCAGTACTTC	CASSIQLAGGSYEQYF
TRBV25-1	many	TRBD1	TRBJ2-3	TGTGCCAGCAGTGGAAGTCCCGGGACAGGGGGAGATACGCAGTATTTT	CASSGSPGTGGDTQYF
TRBV7-2	many	-	TRBJ2-7	TGTGCCAGCAGCACCCGGGGCGGACCGTACGAGCAGTACTTC	CASSTRGGPYEQYF
TRBV5-4	-	TRBD1	TRBJ2-7	TGTGCCAGCAGCTTGACAGGGGGCGCCTACGAGCAGTACTTC	CASSLTGGAYEQYF
TRBV28	many	-	TRBJ1-1	TGTGCCAGCAGTTTATCACAGGGAAACACTGAAGCTTTCTTT	CASSLSQGNTEAFF
TRBV2	few	-	TRBJ1-5	TGTGCCAGCAGTAGTGAGACAGTTTACCAGCCCCAGCATTTT	CASSSETVYQPQHF
TRBV7-3	many	-	TRBJ2-5	TGTGCCAGCAGCTTAAACCCGGGGGAGACCCAGTACTTC	CASSLNPGETQYF
TRBV5-1	-	-	TRBJ2-6	TGCGCCAGCAGCTTGACAGGGAGTGGCAACGTCCTGACTTTC	CASSLTGSGNVLTF
TRBV6-6	many	-	TRBJ2-1	TGTGCCAGCCGGGAGCGGTACAATGAGCAGTTCTTC	CASRERYNEQFF
TRBV20-1	few	-	TRBJ2-7	TGCAGTGCTAGAGCGCCAGGGGATTTTTACGATCAGTACTTC	CSARAPGDFYDQYF
TRBV10-3	many	TRBD2	TRBJ2-2	TGTGCCATCAGTGAGGTGACTAGCCTCCCCGGGGAGCTGTTTTTT	CAISEVTSLPGELFF
TRBV6-5	many	TRBD1	TRBJ1-2	TGTGCCAGCAGTCCTGACAGGGACTATGGCTACACCTTC	CASSPDRDYGYTF
TRBV12-3/TRBV12-4	-	-	TRBJ2-1	TGTGCCAGCAGTCCCCCGGGACAAGGCCAAAATGAGCAGTTCTTC	CASSPPGQGQNEQFF
TRBV7-2	many	TRBD1	TRBJ2-5	TGTGCCTCCACGACAGGGCGGTCAGCGACCCAGTACTTC	CASTTGRSATQYF
TRBV14	-	-	TRBJ2-3	TGTGCCAGCAGCCAAGCCCTTAGACAGACAGATACGCAGTATTTT	CASSQALRQTDTQYF
TRBV6-1	few	-	TRBJ1-5	TGTGCCAGCAGTGAGAGGGTCGGGCAGCCCCAGCATTTT	CASSERVGQPQHF